A single sample gave rise to the 21 T cell receptor beta chains below, sequenced in a study of Graves' ophthalmopathy and Graves' hyperthyroidism (dated by TCRdb to 2016 to 2019). The data were produced on an Illumina HiSeq 2000. TCR beta CDR3 regions were amplified from RNA transcripts for repertoire sequencing. The first round was an RT-PCR using HTBI primers with the Qiagen OneStep RT-PCR kit, and this first round was followed by a second-round multiplex PCR, then size selection and purification. TCRdb itself trimmed the public reads at Q25 with fastp, ran MiXCR and retained productive beta chains. CDR3 protein duplicates are merged, each entry listing the most common genes and DNA. This sample lists 500,000 to 800,000 distinct CDR3 sequences; just over 40% were detected once. The ten largest clones capture more than 3% of the sample. The material sequenced was peripheral blood. The receptors originated from an adult man with Graves' ophthalmopathy.

In this sample, this clonotype turned up many times. This chain links TRBV7-8 with TRBJ1-3, with D unresolved. V was clipped by 0 bases and J by 0 bases, with 9 bases between them. The length of the CDR3 is 16 residues. Germline CDR1 reads SGHVS; CDR2 reads FQNEAQ. The CDR3 spells CASSLAYEPSGNTIYF. The CDR3 DNA follows: TGTGCCAGCAGCTTAGCTTATGAACCCTCTGGAAACACCATATATTTT.

In this sample, this clonotype turned up a few times. The chain joins TRBV9 to TRBJ2-5; 12 positions match TRBD2. After removal of 7 bases from V and 5 bases from J, the junction contained 9 bases not matched to a gene. The length of the CDR3 is 15 residues. The germline gives CDR1 SGDLS, CDR2 YYNGEE. CDR3 amino acids: CASARLAGGRETQYF. The CDR3 DNA is TGTGCCAGCGCGAGGCTAGCGGGGGGGCGGGAGACCCAGTACTTC.

The table lists this clonotype with a few counts. V is TRBV5-6 and J is TRBJ2-7, with 10 bases lining up with TRBD1. The ends lost 4 bases at V and 7 bases at J; junction bases unmatched: 17. Germline V CDR1 and CDR2: SGHDT, YYEEEE. There are 17 residues in the CDR3. The CDR3: CASSQPSFKDRGFEQYF. CDR3 sequence (DNA): TGTGCCAGCAGCCAACCGTCATTTAAGGACAGGGGGTTTGAGCAGTACTTC.

This clonotype was found many times. V is TRBV5-1 and J is TRBJ1-1, with TRBD1 identical over 10 bases. V shed 4 bases, J shed 5 bases, and the junction held 8 bases outside the gene matches. Germline CDR1 reads SGHRS; CDR2 reads YFSETQ. The CDR3 is 15 residues long. CDR3 nucleotides: TGCGCCAGCAGCAGGCCGACAGGGGGCCGTACTGAAGCTTTCTTT. It yields the protein CASSRPTGGRTEAFF.

This clonotype was counted at least ten times. This chain joins TRBV20-1 and TRBJ1-1; D unclear. CDR1 DFQATT and CDR2 SNEGSKA come from the germline V gene (reference sequence). The V end was cut by 0 bases, the J end by 3 bases, with 14 bases between. CDR3 size: 15 residues. The CDR3 DNA follows: TGCAGTGCTAGAGATATCTTTGCGCGTGACACTGAAGCTTTCTTT. It translates to CSARDIFARDTEAFF.

As to this clonotype: Being one base from a much bigger clone, this may be a read error. The chain recombines TRBV5-1 with TRBJ2-7, with 12 bases matching TRBD2. The CDR3 has 14 residues. In germline, CDR1 is SGHRS, CDR2 YFSETQ. The CDR3 spells CAGSSSGRGGEQYF. CDR3 DNA: TGCGCCGGCAGCTCTAGCGGGAGGGGCGGCGAGCAGTACTTC.

This clonotype was observed a single time. This chain uses TRBV9 with TRBJ2-7; TRBD1 aligns across 9 bases. This CDR3 contains 16 residues. The V gene end was trimmed by 0 bases and the J gene end by 1 base; junction bases not matched to a gene: 5. The germline V gene has CDR1 SGDLS and CDR2 YYNGEE. Written as DNA, the CDR3 is TGTGCCAGCAGCGTAGAACCGGGACAGGGTTCCTACGAGCAGTACTTC. It encodes CASSVEPGQGSYEQYF. The full variable domain, completed using reference TRBV9 and TRBJ2-7, is DSGVTQTPKHLITATGQRVTLRCSPRSGDLSVYWYQQSLDQGLQFLIQYYNGEERAKGNILERFSAQQFPDLHSELNLSSLELGDSALYFCASSVEPGQGSYEQYFGPGTRLTVT.

The chain has TRBV7-2 and TRBJ2-7; TRBD1 agrees at 7 bases. The V gene end was trimmed by 5 bases and the J gene end by 3 bases; junction bases not matched to a gene: 10. The CDR3 sequence is 15 residues long. Germline CDR1 reads SGHTA; CDR2 reads FQGNSA. Here the CDR3 DNA reads TGTGCCAGCAGCCTGGACAGGCGAAGACTCTACGAGCAGTACTTC. Its translation: CASSLDRRRLYEQYF.

This clonotype was seen many times. The rearrangement uses TRBV6-1 and TRBJ1-1, with D unclear. V was shortened by 10 bases and J by 7 bases, with 16 bases between the two germline ends. CDR1 is MNHNS and CDR2 is SASEGT in the germline V gene. The CDR3 sequence is 12 residues long. The CDR3 region is CANDKTVGEAFF. The CDR3 DNA reads TGTGCCAATGATAAGACGGTCGGTGAAGCTTTCTTT.

This clonotype has a count of ten or more. J is TRBJ2-7 and V is TRBV29-1; 7 bases agree with TRBD2. The CDR3 is made up of 12 amino acids. J gave up 4 bases and V 6 bases, and 6 bases lay outside the gene matches. Germline CDR1 and CDR2: SQVTM and ANQGSEA. CDR3 bases: TGCAGCGTGGGAGCGGGAACGTACGAGCAGTACTTC. It codes for CSVGAGTYEQYF.

The V call is TRBV5-1, the J call TRBJ1-1, with a possible D match to TRBD1 (5 bases). The CDR3 covers 13 residues. Trimming shortened V by 3 bases and J by 3 bases, and 9 bases separated the two germline ends. CDR1 and CDR2 (germline): SGHRS, YFSETQ. The CDR3 region is CASSSGTDTEAFF. The CDR3 nucleotides are TGCGCCAGCAGCTCAGGGACGGACACTGAAGCTTTCTTT.

This clonotype occurred many times. The V call is TRBV12-3 or TRBV12-4, the J call TRBJ1-4; possibly TRBD1 for D (5 bases). There are 14 residues in the CDR3. V was shortened by 5 bases and J by 4 bases, with 11 bases between the two germline ends. The CDR3 reads CASSRRQSNEKLFF. The DNA of the CDR3 is TGTGCCAGCAGTCGGCGACAGAGTAATGAAAAACTGTTTTTT.

The J gene is TRBJ2-2, the V gene TRBV29-1, with 13 bases matching TRBD2. Germline V gene lookup returns CDR1 SQVTM and CDR2 ANQGSEA. Germline trimming cut 7 bases from V and 8 bases from J; bases unmatched to any gene: 7. CDR3 size: 14 residues. DNA of the CDR3: TGCAGCGCTGCGGGGACTAGCGGGACGGGGGAGCTGTTTTTT. This encodes CSAAGTSGTGELFF.

For this clonotype: One end of the junction fails to match germline, which may point to a read error. V is TRBV29-1 and J is TRBJ2-7; D possibly corresponds to TRBD2 (5 bases). The CDR3 loop spans 13 amino acids. Germline V lookup: CDR1 SQVTM, CDR2 ANQGSEA. The CDR3, as DNA: TGCAGCGTTGACGATCCCATAACCGGGGAGCTGTACTTC. The encoded protein is CSVDDPITGELYF.

This clonotype was recorded at least ten times. The V gene is TRBV10-2, the J gene TRBJ2-2, with 10 positions matching TRBD2. The junction had 9 bases not matched to a gene; V was cut back by 8 bases and J by 0 bases. The CDR3 has 17 amino acids. Germline lookup yields CDR1 WSHSY and CDR2 SAAADI. The CDR3 sequence is CASSTLAGVTNTGELFF. CDR3 DNA sequence: TGCGCCAGCTCGACCCTAGCGGGGGTGACGAACACCGGGGAGCTGTTTTTT.

The CDR3 region is CSASGGQIVEKLFF. For the CDR3, the DNA is TGCAGCGCCAGTGGAGGGCAGATAGTTGAAAAACTGTTTTTT. The chain carries TRBV29-1 and TRBJ1-4; no clear D. The CDR3 consists of 14 residues. The germline CDR1 and CDR2 sequences are SQVTM and ANQGSEA. Trimming left V 7 bases short and J 7 bases short, with 19 bases between.

In its sample, this clonotype was seen many times. V gene TRBV6-1 combines with J gene TRBJ1-1; D is unclear. The germline V and J ends were trimmed by 1 base and 6 bases, with 6 bases remaining between them. CDR1 and CDR2 from the germline V gene are MNHNS and SASEGT. This CDR3 has 12 amino acids. For the CDR3, the DNA is TGTGCCAGCAGTGAAGTTGAGCCTGAAGCTTTCTTT. Translated: CASSEVEPEAFF.

Note on this clonotype: Possible read error: a much larger clone is one base away. The chain uses TRBV2 and TRBJ2-5; 7 nucleotides align to TRBD1. Germline lookup yields CDR1 SNHLY and CDR2 FYNNEI. There are 15 residues in the CDR3. Germline trimming cut 6 bases from V and 7 bases from J; bases unmatched to any gene: 14. The CDR3 DNA reads TGTGCCAGCAGGAGAGACAGGGATTATAAGGGGACCCAGTACTTC. It yields the protein CASRRDRDYKGTQYF. The complete variable domain, with remaining parts taken from reference TRBV2 and TRBJ2-5, reads EPEVTQTPSHQVTQMGQEVILRCVPISNHLYFYWYRQILGQKVEFLVSFYNNEISEKSEIFDDQFSVERPDGSNFTLKIRSTKLEDSAMYFCASRRDRDYKGTQYFGPGTRLLVL.

This clonotype has at least ten counts. This sequence joins TRBV20-1 and TRBJ1-2; the match to TRBD1 covers 10 bases. The CDR3 length is 13 residues. The junction had 3 bases not matched to a gene; V was cut back by 5 bases and J by 3 bases. Germline V lookup: CDR1 DFQATT, CDR2 SNEGSKA (reference sequence). The CDR3 loop is CSAGQGVDYGYTF. CDR3 in DNA: TGCAGTGCTGGACAGGGGGTGGACTATGGCTACACCTTC.

This clonotype was observed a few times. This chain links TRBV12-3 or TRBV12-4 with TRBJ1-1; D call uncertain. V dropped 3 bases and J dropped 0 bases, with 17 bases sitting between them. There are 17 residues in the CDR3. The CDR3 is CASSFLAEGPLNTEAFF. CDR3 DNA sequence: TGTGCCAGCAGTTTTTTGGCCGAAGGCCCTTTGAACACTGAAGCTTTCTTT.

The CDR3 is CASSPTDSPNTEAFF. CDR3 bases: TGTGCCAGCTCCCCAACCGACAGTCCAAACACTGAAGCTTTCTTT. The chain uses TRBV18 and TRBJ1-1; tentative D call: TRBD1 (5 bases). CDR1 is KGHSH, CDR2 LQKENI, per germline. This CDR3 has 15 residues. Trimming removed 6 bases from V and 2 bases from J, with 16 bases in between.